This T cell receptor beta chain originates from a study of cytomegalovirus exposure and HLA in healthy donors. Vbeta (60) and Jbeta (13) primers were used in the PCR. Profiling relied on immunoSEQ multiplex PCR, and the TCRdb table lists in-frame clones only, not all of them. The repertoire holds around 100,000 clones, with over 75% as singletons. Trimming shortened V by 4 bases and J by 7 bases, and 14 bases separated the two germline ends. There are 15 residues in the CDR3. Germline V gives CDR1 LNHDA, CDR2 SQIVND (reference sequence). The study's findings and limits: A later analysis linked around 15,000 TCR beta sequences to HLA alleles at 0.05 false discovery rate.

A note on this clone: Its target is unknown.

Material for sequencing was PBMCs. This receptor was identified in a man aged 60 to 75 in good health and CMV-seropositive. This rearrangement joins TRBV19 to TRBJ1-6; tentative D call: TRBD1 (5 bases). This CDR3 is CASSTRQGNNSPLHF. The DNA for the CDR3 is TGTGCCAGTAGTACGAGGCAGGGCAACAATTCACCCCTCCACTTT.